The rows below give T cell receptor beta chains drawn from one sample of a study of T cell responses to AZD1222 COVID-19 vaccine. Profiled with immunoSEQ multiplex PCR; TCRdb holds only in-frame clones, not every one. The sample records approximately 99,000 clones, 86% being singletons. Sequenced material: peripheral blood, taken on day 0 of AZD1222 vaccination. All receptors derive from an adult in good health. Each CDR3 is given with its conserved first and last residue. Each record gives: clone size, V gene, J gene, D gene, CDR3 DNA, CDR3 protein. The D gene is left open where the match is weak. Part of the rows lack a size; the others show once, few, many or a class for expanded clones.

size: -
V: TRBV7-2
J: TRBJ1-6
D: -
DNA: TGTGCCAGCAGCTTAGCCGAGGATTCACCCCTCCACTTT
CDR3: CASSLAEDSPLHF

size: once
V: TRBV10-1
J: TRBJ1-2
D: -
DNA: TGCGCCAGCAGCGGGGACCCTTCCTTGTATGGCTACACCTTC
CDR3: CASSGDPSLYGYTF

size: -
V: TRBV30
J: TRBJ1-1
D: -
DNA: TGTGCCTGGAGTGTACGGGGGACAAGGGGTAACACTGAAGCTTTCTTT
CDR3: CAWSVRGTRGNTEAFF

size: -
V: TRBV11-2
J: TRBJ2-1
D: -
DNA: TGTGCCAGCAGCTTAGGGGGGCTTTGGGGGCCGGACAATGAGCAGTTCTTC
CDR3: CASSLGGLWGPDNEQFF

size: -
V: TRBV19
J: TRBJ2-7
D: TRBD2
DNA: TGTGCCAGTAGTGCCGGCTCGGGGGGTCACGAGCAGTACTTC
CDR3: CASSAGSGGHEQYF

size: -
V: TRBV19
J: TRBJ1-5
D: -
DNA: TGTGCCAGTAGTGGCGGTTGGGGCAATCAGCCCCAGCATTTT
CDR3: CASSGGWGNQPQHF

size: -
V: TRBV25-1
J: TRBJ1-2
D: TRBD1
DNA: TGTGCCAGCAGTGAAGGGAGGGACAGGGACTATGGCTACACCTTC
CDR3: CASSEGRDRDYGYTF

size: -
V: TRBV19
J: TRBJ1-2
D: -
DNA: TGTGCCAGTAGTAATCTCGGCAGGGACTATGGCTACACCTTC
CDR3: CASSNLGRDYGYTF

size: -
V: TRBV10-2
J: TRBJ2-7
D: -
DNA: TGCGCCAGCAGTGGGCCCCCGGGCCCCTACGAGCAGTACTTC
CDR3: CASSGPPGPYEQYF

size: few
V: TRBV30
J: TRBJ2-7
D: TRBD2
DNA: TGTGCCTGGAGTTCGACTAGCGGGGCGTGGGAGCAGTACTTC
CDR3: CAWSSTSGAWEQYF

size: -
V: TRBV6-5
J: TRBJ2-2
D: -
DNA: TGTGCCAGCAGTTACCGGCAGAACACCGGGGAGCTGTTTTTT
CDR3: CASSYRQNTGELFF

size: -
V: TRBV7-9
J: TRBJ2-1
D: -
DNA: TGTGCCAGCAGCTTAGAATCTGTGGCCAATGAGCAGTTCTTC
CDR3: CASSLESVANEQFF

size: -
V: TRBV25-1
J: TRBJ1-4
D: TRBD1
DNA: TGTGCCAGCAGTGAGGGACAGGGGCGTCATGAAAAACTGTTTTTT
CDR3: CASSEGQGRHEKLFF

size: -
V: TRBV6-2/TRBV6-3
J: TRBJ2-7
D: -
DNA: TGTGCCAGCAGTTACTCCGGACAGCCATACGAGCAGTACTTC
CDR3: CASSYSGQPYEQYF

size: -
V: TRBV6-2/TRBV6-3
J: TRBJ1-2
D: -
DNA: TGTGCCAGCAGCTCAGCAGAGGACAGCAACTATGGCTACACCTTC
CDR3: CASSSAEDSNYGYTF

size: -
V: TRBV30
J: TRBJ1-1
D: TRBD1
DNA: TGTGCCTGTCCCAGGGAGAGGGGGCTTAACACTGAAGCTTTCTTT
CDR3: CACPRERGLNTEAFF

size: -
V: TRBV6-5
J: TRBJ1-4
D: -
DNA: TGTGCCAGCAGTTACTTTTCGAGTCCAACTAATGAAAAACTGTTTTTT
CDR3: CASSYFSSPTNEKLFF

size: -
V: TRBV7-9
J: TRBJ1-2
D: -
DNA: TGTGCCAGCAGCTTAGGGGAGGGTATGAGCTATGGCTACACCTTC
CDR3: CASSLGEGMSYGYTF

size: -
V: TRBV5-4
J: TRBJ2-3
D: -
DNA: TGTGCCAGCAGCTTGATGGAGGGGCGCGCGGATACGCAGTATTTT
CDR3: CASSLMEGRADTQYF

size: -
V: TRBV7-9
J: TRBJ2-1
D: -
DNA: TGTGCCAGCAGCCCCGGGATGGGCGAGCAGTTCTTC
CDR3: CASSPGMGEQFF

size: -
V: TRBV29-1
J: TRBJ2-2
D: -
DNA: TGCAGCGTTGAAGAAGGGACCGGCGGGACCGGGGAGCTGTTTTTT
CDR3: CSVEEGTGGTGELFF

size: -
V: TRBV4-2
J: TRBJ2-1
D: -
DNA: TGTGCCAGCAGCCAAGCGGGACTCTATGAGCAGTTCTTC
CDR3: CASSQAGLYEQFF

size: -
V: TRBV29-1
J: TRBJ1-1
D: -
DNA: TGCAGCGGGATCGGGCCCCTGAACACTGAAGCTTTCTTT
CDR3: CSGIGPLNTEAFF

size: -
V: TRBV7-2
J: TRBJ1-1
D: -
DNA: TGTGCCAGCAGCTCACGTTCAGACGGGGGGCCCAACACTGAAGCTTTCTTT
CDR3: CASSSRSDGGPNTEAFF

size: -
V: TRBV5-4
J: TRBJ2-5
D: TRBD2
DNA: TGTGCCAGCAGCGGAGCTAGCGGGGGTTACCAAGAGACCCAGTACTTC
CDR3: CASSGASGGYQETQYF

size: -
V: TRBV6-1
J: TRBJ1-6
D: -
DNA: TGTGCCAGCAGTGAAGCGGTGAATTCACCCCTCCACTTT
CDR3: CASSEAVNSPLHF

size: -
V: TRBV24-1
J: TRBJ2-5
D: TRBD2
DNA: TGTGCCACCAGTGAGACGCCGGGACTAGCGGGGGGGAGAGAGACCCAGTACTTC
CDR3: CATSETPGLAGGRETQYF

size: -
V: TRBV18
J: TRBJ1-2
D: -
DNA: TGTGCCAGCTCACCAATACATGCTAACTATGGCTACACCTTC
CDR3: CASSPIHANYGYTF

size: -
V: TRBV5-1
J: TRBJ2-1
D: -
DNA: TGCGCCAGCAGCCTCACGGGGCAAAAACGGAATGAGCAGTTCTTC
CDR3: CASSLTGQKRNEQFF

size: -
V: TRBV18
J: TRBJ1-6
D: -
DNA: TGTGCCAGCTCACCAAGGGAGGGGAAGGTTTCACCCCTCCACTTT
CDR3: CASSPREGKVSPLHF

size: -
V: TRBV6-5
J: TRBJ2-2
D: -
DNA: TGTGCCAGCAGTTACCAAACGAACACCGGGGAGCTGTTTTTT
CDR3: CASSYQTNTGELFF

size: -
V: TRBV24-1
J: TRBJ2-1
D: -
DNA: TGTGCCACCAGTGATTTGAGTAAGGGACAAAACAATGAGCAGTTCTTC
CDR3: CATSDLSKGQNNEQFF

size: -
V: TRBV5-6
J: TRBJ2-3
D: TRBD2
DNA: TGTGCCAGCAGCTTGGGGACTAGCGGTGCAGATACGCAGTATTTT
CDR3: CASSLGTSGADTQYF

size: once
V: TRBV6-1
J: TRBJ1-6
D: TRBD1
DNA: TGTGCCAGCAGTGATACAGGGGGCGCTTATAATTCACCCCTCCACTTT
CDR3: CASSDTGGAYNSPLHF

size: -
V: TRBV7-6
J: TRBJ2-3
D: -
DNA: TGTGCCAGCAGCTTAGTGACTAGCACAGATACGCAGTATTTT
CDR3: CASSLVTSTDTQYF

size: -
V: TRBV9
J: TRBJ2-5
D: -
DNA: TGTGCCAGCAGCGTATTAGGGGGGGTCGGCCAAGAGACCCAGTACTTC
CDR3: CASSVLGGVGQETQYF

size: -
V: TRBV18
J: TRBJ2-3
D: -
DNA: TGTGCCAGCTCACCACGGTCAGATACGCAGTATTTT
CDR3: CASSPRSDTQYF

size: -
V: TRBV12-3/TRBV12-4
J: TRBJ1-1
D: -
DNA: TGTGCCAGCGGGCAAGGTGAAGCTTTCTTT
CDR3: CASGQGEAFF

size: -
V: TRBV7-9
J: TRBJ2-7
D: -
DNA: TGTGCCAGCACCCCAAGAGGAGATGACGAGCAGTACTTC
CDR3: CASTPRGDDEQYF

size: -
V: TRBV7-9
J: TRBJ2-5
D: -
DNA: TGTGCCAGCAGCTTAGCTGGGAGGGGGGCAAACCAAGAGACCCAGTACTTC
CDR3: CASSLAGRGANQETQYF

size: -
V: TRBV7-8
J: TRBJ1-5
D: TRBD1
DNA: TGTGCCAGCAGCTTAGAGGGACAGGTTTCATCTCAGCCCCAGCATTTT
CDR3: CASSLEGQVSSQPQHF

size: -
V: TRBV7-9
J: TRBJ2-7
D: -
DNA: TGTGCCAGCAGCCTCCTGGGCTACGAGCAGTACTTC
CDR3: CASSLLGYEQYF

size: -
V: TRBV7-2
J: TRBJ1-2
D: -
DNA: TGTGCCAGCAGCGGACGAGTAGTGGGTAACTATGGCTACACCTTC
CDR3: CASSGRVVGNYGYTF

size: few
V: TRBV24-1
J: TRBJ2-3
D: -
DNA: TGTGCCACCAGTGGGTCAGGGGACCTCACAGATACGCAGTATTTT
CDR3: CATSGSGDLTDTQYF

size: -
V: TRBV27
J: TRBJ2-2
D: TRBD2
DNA: TGTGCCAGCAGTTTCTCTAGCGGGGGGGCCGGGGAGCTGTTTTTT
CDR3: CASSFSSGGAGELFF

size: -
V: TRBV7-2
J: TRBJ2-7
D: TRBD1
DNA: TGTGCCAGCAGCTTAGCGCCCTCGGACAGGGGTACCTACGAGCAGTACTTC
CDR3: CASSLAPSDRGTYEQYF

size: -
V: TRBV11-2
J: TRBJ1-2
D: TRBD1
DNA: TGTGCCAGCAGCTTGGGGACAGCCTATGGCTACACCTTC
CDR3: CASSLGTAYGYTF

size: -
V: TRBV7-2
J: TRBJ1-2
D: -
DNA: TGTGCCAGCAGCCTGTGGCAGGGCTCCTATGGCTACACCTTC
CDR3: CASSLWQGSYGYTF

size: -
V: TRBV24-1
J: TRBJ1-6
D: TRBD1
DNA: TGTGCCACCAAGGTCAAACAGGGGCGAAATCGGAGCTCCTATAATTCACCCCTCCACTTT
CDR3: CATKVKQGRNRSSYNSPLHF

size: -
V: TRBV19
J: TRBJ2-1
D: -
DNA: TGTGCCAGTACCCGGGGGTGGGGAGCCGACAATGAGCAGTTCTTC
CDR3: CASTRGWGADNEQFF

size: -
V: TRBV11-3
J: TRBJ2-2
D: TRBD1
DNA: TGTGCCAGCAGCTTATCGTCGGGACAGGACACCGGGGAGCTGTTTTTT
CDR3: CASSLSSGQDTGELFF

size: -
V: TRBV5-1
J: TRBJ1-1
D: -
DNA: TGCGCCAGCAGCTTGGATCCCGGGGGTGAAGCTTTCTTT
CDR3: CASSLDPGGEAFF